What follows are 21 T cell receptor beta chains derived from one specimen sequenced in a study of PD-1 blockade in mismatch repair-deficient tumors. Using immunoSEQ multiplex PCR, the repertoire was profiled, and TCRdb retains in-frame clones only, with some absent. The table lists fewer than 100,000 clones, roughly 80% of them singletons. Here the sequenced sample was peripheral blood, taken 12 weeks after starting pembrolizumab. All receptors come from an adult with mismatch repair-deficient cancer.

The CDR3 DNA follows: TGTGCCACGAAAGACACCGGGGAGCTGTTTTTT. Residues: CATKDTGELFF. The rearrangement joins TRBV15 to TRBJ2-2; no reliable D call. Germline lookup yields CDR1 LNHNV and CDR2 YYDKDF (reference sequence). Trimming removed 9 bases at V and 3 bases at J, with 5 bases between. This CDR3 has 11 amino acids.

This clone has a handful of counts. The chain uses TRBV12-5 and TRBJ2-7; D possibly corresponds to TRBD1 (6 bases). CDR3 length: 14 amino acids. Per the germline V gene, CDR1 is LGHNT and CDR2 is FRNRAP. With 5 bases removed from V and 1 base from J, the gap between germline ends came to 12 bases. The CDR3 DNA reads TGTGCTAGTGGTCCAAGAGGGGGTTCCTACGAGCAGTACTTC. Translated, it gives CASGPRGGSYEQYF.

This clone was found once. The chain uses TRBV27 and TRBJ2-7; perhaps TRBD2 as D (5 bases). The CDR3 extends over 13 amino acids. Germline CDR1 reads MNHEY; CDR2 reads SMNVEV (reference sequence). V shed 2 bases and J shed 4 bases, with 9 bases lying between them. The CDR3, as DNA: TGTGCCAGCAGTTTAGAGGGTTCTTACGAGCAGTACTTC. Protein sequence: CASSLEGSYEQYF.

The chain is built from TRBV29-1 and TRBJ1-1, with unresolved D. V was pared by 2 bases and J by 4 bases, with 11 bases between. The CDR3 covers 13 residues. Germline CDR1 is SQVTM and CDR2 is ANQGSEA. The CDR3 bases are TGCAGCGTTGAACCACGTCTGAGCACTGAAGCTTTCTTT. It encodes CSVEPRLSTEAFF.

The chain has TRBV13 and TRBJ2-5; 10 bases agree with TRBD2. With the DNA end fitting TRBJ2-7 better, the J assignment may be wrong. CDR3 length: 17 residues. Germline CDR1 PRHDT, CDR2 FYEKMQ (reference sequence). DNA of the CDR3: TGTGCCAGCAGCTTAGGCCAAGGGGTAGCGGGAGGATACGAGCAGTACTTC. This encodes CASSLGQGVAGGYEQYF.

V gene TRBV2 combines with J gene TRBJ1-4; no clear D gene. The CDR3 consists of 12 residues. Germline CDR1 and CDR2: SNHLY and FYNNEI. Between the trimmed V and J ends, which lost 6 bases and 5 bases, there was a span of 7 bases. The CDR3 region has the DNA TGTGCCAGCAGGGTGGAAAATGAAAAACTGTTTTTT. It is translated as CASRVENEKLFF.

V is TRBV6-6 and J is TRBJ2-7, with 7 positions matching TRBD1. J lost 3 bases, V lost 5 bases, and 10 bases had no gene match. CDR3 length equals 15 residues. CDR1 MNHNY and CDR2 SVGAGI come from the germline V gene (reference sequence). The DNA of the CDR3 is TGTGCCAGCAGTAACTGGGACAGAGCCTTCTACGAGCAGTACTTC. Encoded protein: CASSNWDRAFYEQYF.

This clone qualifies as medium-sized (0.01 to 0.1%). Here the CDR3 DNA reads TGTGCCAGCAGTGAAAATAGCAGGAACACCGGGGAGCTGTTTTTT. Amino acids: CASSENSRNTGELFF. The gene calls are TRBV2 and TRBJ2-2; the D is unclear. The CDR3 covers 15 residues. The V gene lost 2 bases and the J gene lost 1 base, with 8 bases spanning the gap. Per the germline V gene, CDR1 is SNHLY and CDR2 is FYNNEI.

The chain joins TRBV7-8 to TRBJ2-3; D not resolved. The CDR3 has 15 residues. V lost 0 bases and J 2 bases, leaving 9 bases between the germline ends. CDR1 is SGHVS, CDR2 FQNEAQ, per germline. The CDR3 is CASSLAPSTTDTQYF. CDR3 bases: TGTGCCAGCAGCTTAGCGCCCAGCACCACAGATACGCAGTATTTT.

The V call is TRBV11-3, the J call TRBJ2-1; D is possibly TRBD1 or TRBD2 (6 bases each). The germline V gene has CDR1 SGHNT and CDR2 YENEEA. V shed 5 bases and J shed 7 bases, with 21 bases lying between them. CDR3 length equals 16 residues. The CDR3 nucleotides are TGTGCCAGCAGCCCCTATGGGGGGACATCGGGTAATGAGCAGTTCTTC. This translates into CASSPYGGTSGNEQFF.

The chain links TRBV9 to TRBJ2-3; D unresolved. Germline V lookup: CDR1 SGDLS, CDR2 YYNGEE. The CDR3 length is 15 residues. With 0 bases removed from V and 3 bases from J, the gap between germline ends came to 11 bases. CDR3 DNA sequence: TGTGCCAGCAGCGTAGTCGAGAGGTCGACAGATACGCAGTATTTT. Protein product: CASSVVERSTDTQYF.

J is TRBJ2-1 and V is TRBV19; no clear D. The CDR3 runs to 14 residues. Germline CDR1 reads LNHDA; CDR2 reads SQIVND (reference sequence). Trimming shortened V by 3 bases and J by 5 bases, and 11 bases separated the two germline ends. CDR3: CASSIYEANNEQFF. The DNA of the CDR3 is TGTGCCAGTAGTATTTATGAGGCCAACAATGAGCAGTTCTTC.

This chain uses TRBV5-8 with TRBJ1-5; D gene uncertain. This CDR3 has 15 amino acids. The V and J ends lost 6 bases and 2 bases respectively, with 15 bases between them. The V gene's germline CDR1 is SGHTS and CDR2 YDEGEE. CDR3 sequence reads: CASNIAAAGNQPQHF. For the CDR3, the DNA is TGTGCCAGCAACATCGCGGCTGCTGGCAATCAGCCCCAGCATTTT.

The V call is TRBV18, the J call TRBJ2-7; no clear D. Per germline, CDR1 KGHSH and CDR2 LQKENI. The V end was cut by 6 bases, the J end by 2 bases, with 11 bases between. The CDR3 spans 13 residues. DNA for the CDR3: TGTGCCAGCTCGCGAATCAGCACCTACGAGCAGTACTTC. It encodes CASSRISTYEQYF.

The chain uses TRBV29-1 and TRBJ2-7; the D gene could be TRBD1 or TRBD2 (7 bases each). The CDR3 runs 14 residues. Germline-derived CDR1 and CDR2 are SQVTM and ANQGSEA. Deletions cut 7 bases from V and 0 bases from J, with 16 bases between. DNA of the CDR3: TGCAGCGCGTCGGGGGGACAGAACTCCTACGAGCAGTACTTC. Translated: CSASGGQNSYEQYF.

The chain employs TRBV6-5 and TRBJ1-2; TRBD1 is a possible D gene (5 bases). The length of the CDR3 is 12 residues. CDR1 MNHEY and CDR2 SVGAGI come from the germline V gene. Between the trimmed V and J ends, which lost 2 bases and 8 bases, there was a span of 9 bases. Written as DNA, the CDR3 is TGTGCCAGCAGTTACGGGGGGGTCGGCTACACCTTC. It yields the protein CASSYGGVGYTF.

The gene calls are TRBV7-9 and TRBJ1-3; possibly TRBD1 for D (5 bases). Germline CDR1 SEHNR, CDR2 FQNEAQ (reference sequence). The CDR3 totals 14 residues. V shed 5 bases and J shed 4 bases, with 12 bases lying between them. CDR3 sequence: CASSPGGNGNTIYF. As DNA, the CDR3 is TGTGCCAGCAGCCCCGGGGGGAACGGAAACACCATATATTTT.

This clone was recorded once. The chain carries TRBV7-8 and TRBJ2-7; the D is unclear. This CDR3 region has 15 residues. Trimming cost V 5 bases and J 0 bases, with 14 bases left between them. Germline V gene sequence: CDR1 SGHVS, CDR2 FQNEAQ. CDR3 sequence reads: CASSLRHASSYEQYF. The CDR3 DNA follows: TGTGCCAGCAGCCTCCGACACGCCTCCTCCTACGAGCAGTACTTC.

The V and J genes are TRBV2 and TRBJ1-4; 7 positions agree with TRBD1. Unmatched junction bases numbered 6, after V lost 4 bases and J lost 4 bases. CDR1 and CDR2 from the germline V gene are SNHLY and FYNNEI. This CDR3 is built from 15 residues. In DNA, the CDR3 is TGTGCCAGCAGTGGCCCGACAGGGAGTAATGAAAAACTGTTTTTT. Translation gives CASSGPTGSNEKLFF.

The gene calls are TRBV10-1 and TRBJ2-1, with D perhaps being TRBD1 or TRBD2 (6 bases each). The V end lost 2 bases, the J end lost 2 bases, and 13 bases lay between the germline ends. CDR1 and CDR2 (germline): WNHNN, SYGVQD (reference sequence). This CDR3 contains 16 residues. The CDR3 sequence: CASSEIWGAPYNEQFF. In DNA, the CDR3 is TGCGCCAGCAGTGAGATTTGGGGGGCCCCCTACAATGAGCAGTTCTTC.

This clone was seen only once. The chain has TRBV14 and TRBJ1-4, with D perhaps matching TRBD1 (5 bases). The germline V and J ends were trimmed by 6 bases and 7 bases, with 18 bases remaining between them. Looked up from germline, CDR1 is SGHDN and CDR2 is FVKESK. This CDR3 region has 15 residues. Here the CDR3 reads CASSPRGGIGEKLFF. DNA for the CDR3: TGTGCCAGCAGTCCGCGTGGGGGAATAGGTGAAAAACTGTTTTTT.